This T cell receptor (beta chain) is from a study of T cell repertoires in cytomegalovirus infection. Study at large: Public TCR beta signatures marked donors with CMV infection and the matching HLA.

CDR1 and CDR2 from the germline V gene are MNHEY and SVGEGT. Trimming took off 4 bases at V and 2 bases at J, with 32 bases between the two ends. CDR3 length: 21 amino acids. The study's findings and limits: HLA-C-restricted TCR beta clonotypes specific for CMV led the ex vivo response.

As for this clonotype: Its antigen remains unidentified.

TCRdb recomputed calls from the reads with MiXCR, one row per CDR3 protein. The sample carries about 830,000 distinct CDR3 sequences, 32% recorded once. The source was cultured CD8+ T cells from PBMCs, collected from culture after CMV antigen stimulation. This clonotype was obtained from a human donor in good health (CMV status not recorded). Some clones in this sample may be carry-over from other donors' samples. V and J are TRBV6-2 or TRBV6-3 and TRBJ2-5; tentative D call: TRBD1 (6 bases). The CDR3 loop reads CASSFSATPTDPKGGQETQYF. Written as DNA, the CDR3 is TGTGCCAGCAGTTTTTCCGCTACCCCAACGGACCCAAAAGGGGGACAAGAGACCCAGTACTTC.